Sequencing of this T cell receptor (beta chain) was carried out in a study of blood T cell repertoires in COVID-19. The germline V gene has CDR1 SGHTA and CDR2 FQGNSA. The length of the CDR3 is 14 residues. The trim removed 2 bases at V and 3 bases at J, leaving 2 bases unmatched. Original handling: Amplification of reference gene primers was used by the study to estimate nucleated cell counts. Clones were sequenced by immunoSEQ multiplex PCR, and TCRdb holds only the in-frame ones, with some missing. That table supplies the V and J calls and clone size; D and trimming were determined from the DNA. Found here are 110,000 to 150,000 clones, approximately 80% of them singletons; the top ten hold about 40%.

The material sequenced was peripheral blood. The TCR was taken from a human donor in a cohort sampled during active COVID-19. The V and J genes are TRBV7-2 and TRBJ2-3, with 7 bases that match TRBD2. The CDR3 region has the DNA TGTGCCAGCAGCTTAACGCGGGGGACAGATACGCAGTATTTT. Protein product: CASSLTRGTDTQYF.